The clone carrying this TCR beta chain has a handful of counts. The source of the sample is a study of T-cell memory formation after mild COVID-19. Across the study: The TCR clusters were mostly specific to one donor.

MiXCR, run by TCRdb on the 5' RACE reads, gives a single entry per CDR3 protein. This table holds almost 550,000 distinct CDR3 sequences, just over 20% found once. Per the germline V gene, CDR1 is SQVTM and CDR2 is ANQGSEA. This CDR3 is 11 amino acids long. V lost 3 bases and J lost 9, with 9 bases in between. This clonotype was sampled from an adult woman who had mild COVID-19 (a few samples of this study predate the infection). Cell type and time point are not known. Sequencing used PBMCs or a T cell subset sorted from them (not recorded which). J is TRBJ2-1 and V is TRBV29-1; D unresolved. The CDR3 DNA follows: TGCAGCGTTGATACCCGGCTTGAGCAGTTCTTC. As protein: CSVDTRLEQFF.